This passage covers 18 T cell receptor beta chains from one sample sequenced in a study of T cell responses to AZD1222 COVID-19 vaccine. Assay used: immunoSEQ multiplex PCR; TCRdb lists only in-frame clones, some missing. The sample carries about 130,000 clones, about 88% recorded once. The sequencing used peripheral blood, collected 28 days after the second AZD1222 dose. These TCRs come from an adult who received the AZD1222 COVID-19 vaccine.

The chain employs TRBV7-2 and TRBJ1-1; 10 bases are a match to TRBD1. The CDR3 sequence is 14 residues long. CDR1 SGHTA and CDR2 FQGNSA come from the germline V gene. J gave up 5 bases and V 3 bases, and 3 bases lay outside the gene matches. In DNA form, the CDR3 reads TGTGCCAGCAGCTTGGGACAGGGGAGGACTGAAGCTTTCTTT. It encodes CASSLGQGRTEAFF.

V and J are TRBV21-1 and TRBJ1-2; the table gives TRBD1 as D, unverified against the DNA. TRBV21-1 is described as a pseudogene. This CDR3 has 14 residues. The CDR3 reads CAIKSRARFAGYTF. CDR3 DNA sequence: TGTGCCATAAAGTCCAGGGCGCGGTTCGCAGGCTACACCTTC.

This chain connects TRBV5-8 to TRBJ1-5; no clear D gene. This CDR3 has 19 amino acids. Germline V gives CDR1 SGHTS, CDR2 YDEGEE. Trimming left V 0 bases short and J 0 bases short, with 19 bases between. The DNA of the CDR3 is TGTGCCAGCAGCTTGGGTGGGCTCGAGGCTTACCATAGCAATCAGCCCCAGCATTTT. Its protein product is CASSLGGLEAYHSNQPQHF.

The rearrangement joins TRBV19 to TRBJ1-2; a weak D match, TRBD1 (6 bases). Germline values: CDR1 LNHDA, CDR2 SQIVND (reference sequence). There are 14 residues in the CDR3. The ends were cut back, 1 base at V and 8 bases at J, with 14 bases in the middle. The CDR3 DNA sequence: TGTGCCAGTAGTATAGGACAGGACTTTCGAGGCTACACCTTC. This translates into CASSIGQDFRGYTF.

This clone was recorded once. The CDR3 DNA reads TGTGCCAGCTCACCGGCAGGGGGCCCGCAAAATAATAATTCACCCCTCCACTTT. Translation: CASSPAGGPQNNNSPLHF. The chain is built from TRBV28 and TRBJ1-6; 8 bases are a match to TRBD1. Germline V CDR1 and CDR2: MDHEN, SYDVKM. The length of the CDR3 is 18 residues. V shed 8 bases and J 5 bases; nucleotides not matched to a gene: 17.

The chain has TRBV29-1 and TRBJ1-4; D is undetermined. Germline lookup yields CDR1 SQVTM and CDR2 ANQGSEA. The CDR3 has 11 residues. V gave up 7 bases and J gave up 5 bases, with 8 bases separating them. The CDR3 DNA is TGCAGCGCCTCAGGAAATGAAAAACTGTTTTTT. It codes for CSASGNEKLFF.

This chain connects TRBV6-5 to TRBJ2-6; perhaps TRBD1 as D (5 bases). This CDR3 comprises 16 residues. CDR1 MNHEY and CDR2 SVGAGI come from the germline V gene. The V end was cut by 2 bases, the J end by 1 base, with 9 bases between. This chain's CDR3 is CASSYARQSGANVLTF. The CDR3 nucleotides are TGTGCCAGCAGTTACGCCCGACAGTCTGGGGCCAACGTCCTGACTTTC.

The chain employs TRBV6-2 or TRBV6-3 and TRBJ2-1; TRBD1 or TRBD2 may be the D gene (6 bases each). The CDR3 contains 17 residues. Trimming stripped 0 bases from V and 8 bases from J, with 20 bases between. Per the germline V gene, CDR1 is MNHEY and CDR2 is SVGEGT. CDR3 sequence reads: CASSYSRPGAEKDEQFF. For the CDR3, the DNA is TGTGCCAGCAGTTACTCGAGGCCGGGGGCCGAAAAGGATGAGCAGTTCTTC.

The rearrangement uses TRBV4-1 and TRBJ2-2, with D possibly being TRBD2 (5 bases). Trimming took off 1 base at V and 5 bases at J, with 17 bases between the two ends. CDR1 and CDR2 from the germline V gene are MGHRA and YSYEKL. The CDR3 has 17 residues. The CDR3 loop reads CASSQVSTGSGTGELFF. In DNA form, the CDR3 reads TGCGCCAGCAGCCAAGTTAGTACGGGATCCGGGACCGGGGAGCTGTTTTTT.

The chain is built from TRBV19 and TRBJ1-6; possibly TRBD1 for D (5 bases). This CDR3 contains 13 residues. The germline gives CDR1 LNHDA, CDR2 SQIVND (reference sequence). The ends were cut back, 9 bases at V and 6 bases at J, with 12 bases in the middle. The CDR3 is CASTGTANSPLHF. In DNA form, the CDR3 reads TGTGCCAGCACCGGGACCGCTAATTCACCCCTCCACTTT. The full variable domain, its missing parts supplied by reference TRBV19 and TRBJ1-6, is DGGITQSPKYLFRKEGQNVTLSCEQNLNHDAMYWYRQDPGQGLRLIYYSQIVNDFQKGDIAEGYSVSREKKESFPLTVTSAQKNPTAFYLCASTGTANSPLHFGNGTRLTVT.

On this clone: A much larger clone is a single base away; this may be a read error. V gene TRBV7-2 combines with J gene TRBJ1-5, with D hard to call. The CDR3 has 12 residues. Trimming shortened V by 1 base and J by 6 bases, and 4 bases separated the two germline ends. CDR1 is SGHTA, CDR2 FQGNSA, per germline. In DNA, the CDR3 is TGTGCCAGCAGCTTAGACAGTCAGCCCCAGCATTTT. This codes for CASSLDSQPQHF.

A single count supports this clone. The genes are TRBV5-1 and TRBJ1-2; 7 positions match TRBD1. Trimming took 4 bases from V and 8 from J; bases not matched to a gene: 5. Germline loops: CDR1 SGHRS, CDR2 YFSETQ. The CDR3 totals 12 residues. The CDR3 DNA is TGCGCCAGCAGCACCGGGACAGCGGGCTACACCTTC. Protein product: CASSTGTAGYTF.

Note on this clone: This CDR3 fails to terminate in the conserved phenylalanine or tryptophan, so it likely reflects a read error. Because the CDR3's place on the DNA is in doubt, the DNA is left out and the CDR3 is given as listed by TCRdb. The gene calls are TRBV3-1 (or the pseudogene TRBV3-2) and TRBJ1-1; TRBD1, the D gene given by the table, was not confirmed from the DNA. The CDR3 is 12 amino acids long, termini counted. CDR1 and CDR2 from the germline V gene are LGHDT and YNNKEL (reference sequence). The CDR3 region is CASSQRTGGTSV.

The chain joins TRBV7-3 to TRBJ2-1; 8 nucleotides agree with TRBD1. Germline V CDR1 and CDR2: SGHTA, FQGTGA. The CDR3 consists of 20 residues. J lost 1 base, V lost 6 bases, and 20 bases had no gene match. For the CDR3, the DNA is TGTGCCAGCAGGGGATGGGAAGTGACAGGGGACCCTCCTTCCTACAATGAGCAGTTCTTC. It codes for CASRGWEVTGDPPSYNEQFF.

This clone was counted ten times or more. The chain has TRBV9 and TRBJ2-3, with D unclear. The V gene lost 2 bases and the J gene lost 0 bases, with 10 bases spanning the gap. Germline V lookup: CDR1 SGDLS, CDR2 YYNGEE. The CDR3 is 15 residues long. CDR3: CASSVFSLSTDTQYF. CDR3 nucleotide sequence: TGTGCCAGCAGCGTGTTTAGCCTTAGCACAGATACGCAGTATTTT.

The V and J genes are TRBV4-1 and TRBJ2-7; unclear D gene. The CDR3 covers 14 residues. Trimming removed 3 bases from V and 6 bases from J, with 15 bases in between. CDR1 and CDR2 (germline): MGHRA, YSYEKL. CDR3: CASSHPQRRSEQYF. The CDR3 nucleotides are TGCGCCAGCAGCCATCCCCAGAGGAGAAGCGAGCAGTACTTC.

V gene TRBV18 combines with J gene TRBJ1-5; 7 bases match TRBD1. After removal of 2 bases from V and 7 bases from J, the junction contained 11 bases not matched to a gene. CDR3 length equals 16 residues. Germline CDR1 and CDR2: KGHSH and LQKENI. CDR3 protein: CASSPSSTGRDQPQHF. DNA of the CDR3: TGTGCCAGCTCACCATCCTCGACAGGGAGGGACCAGCCCCAGCATTTT.

The chain employs TRBV7-8 and TRBJ1-5; TRBD1 matches at 10 bases. Germline V gives CDR1 SGHVS, CDR2 FQNEAQ. This CDR3 contains 13 residues. V dropped 8 bases and J dropped 7; count of bases not matched to a gene: 5. The CDR3 bases are TGTGCCAGCCGACAGGGGGCCAGGCAGCCCCAGCATTTT. It translates to CASRQGARQPQHF.